Shown below are 19 T cell receptor beta chains from a single sample sequenced in a study of Ad26.COV2.S vaccination and SARS-CoV-2 variants (dated by TCRdb to 2020 to 2023). The library was made by the immunoSEQ multiplex PCR assay. TCRdb re-hosts the immuneACCESS table, in-frame sequences only. Its copies lack some clones; in the studies checked, an unresolved V gene accounts for under half of them, and the cause for the rest is not known. Recorded for this sample are some 420,000 clones; around 89% of them occurred a single time. The ten largest clones represent roughly 4% of the sample. The treatment or condition label, as the study defines it: around 19 received Ad26.COV2.S at low or high dose, single or two shots; about five received placebo; per-sample allocation not given. For vaccine and placebo recipients, repertoires were sequenced using samples collected on day 63 after the first injection.

Material: peripheral blood, obtained in a trial of Ad26.COV2.S vaccine versus placebo. All receptors come from a person aged 18-60 years who received the Ad26.COV2.S COVID-19 vaccine or a placebo.

This chain uses TRBV7-6 with TRBJ2-7; 7 bases fit TRBD2. V was clipped by 0 bases and J by 0 bases; unmatched bases: 8. The CDR3 has 17 residues. The germline CDR1 and CDR2 sequences are SGHVS and FNYEAQ. For the CDR3, the DNA is TGTGCCAGCAGCTTAGCAGGACTAAGCGGGGACTCCTACGAGCAGTACTTC. Translation: CASSLAGLSGDSYEQYF.

The CDR3 reads CASSQTHRVNTEAFF. In nucleotides, the CDR3 is TGCGCCAGCAGCCAAACCCACAGGGTTAACACTGAAGCTTTCTTT. V and J are TRBV4-3 and TRBJ1-1; a weak D match, TRBD1 (6 bases). There are 15 residues in the CDR3. V gave up 2 bases and J gave up 2 bases, with 12 bases separating them. Per germline, CDR1 LGHNA and CDR2 YSLEER.

CDR3 sequence (DNA): TGTGCCAGCAGTTTGGGGACAGGGCTCGTTGGAGAGACCCAGTACTTC. It encodes CASSLGTGLVGETQYF. V and J are TRBV28 and TRBJ2-5; 9 nucleotides match TRBD1. This CDR3 has 16 amino acids. Germline-derived CDR1 and CDR2 are MDHEN and SYDVKM. The V gene end was trimmed by 3 bases and the J gene end by 4 bases; junction bases not matched to a gene: 9. Using reference TRBV28 and TRBJ2-5 for the parts outside the CDR3, the full variable domain is DVKVTQSSRYLVKRTGEKVFLECVQDMDHENMFWYRQDPGLGLRLIYFSYDVKMKEKGDIPEGYSVSREKKERFSLILESASTNQTSMYLCASSLGTGLVGETQYFGPGTRLLVL.

This clone was detected only a few times. The DNA of the CDR3 is TGCGCCAGCAGCTTGGAAGGGACAGGGGATTCACCCCTCCACTTT. This codes for CASSLEGTGDSPLHF. This chain links TRBV5-1 with TRBJ1-6, with TRBD1 matching over 10 bases. Germline V lookup: CDR1 SGHRS, CDR2 YFSETQ. The CDR3 totals 15 residues. Trimming cost V 0 bases and J 8 bases; bases outside gene matches: 2.

This rearrangement joins TRBV19 to TRBJ2-7, with 9 positions matching TRBD2. The germline gives CDR1 LNHDA, CDR2 SQIVND (reference sequence). This CDR3 spans 14 amino acids. V dropped 6 bases and J dropped 3; count of bases not matched to a gene: 6. In DNA, the CDR3 is TGTGCCAGTAGGGAAGCTAGCGGGGACTACGAGCAGTACTTC. Residues: CASREASGDYEQYF.

This clone was seen a handful of times. The V call is TRBV18, the J call TRBJ2-2; the D call may be TRBD1 or TRBD2 (5 bases each). Trimming removed 4 bases at V and 7 bases at J, with 10 bases between. CDR1 is KGHSH and CDR2 is LQKENI in the germline V gene. CDR3 length: 13 amino acids. CDR3 nucleotides: TGTGCCAGCTCACGAGGGGAGAGCGGGGAGCTGTTTTTT. It translates to CASSRGESGELFF.

This chain connects TRBV9 to TRBJ1-6; possibly TRBD1 for D (5 bases). CDR1 SGDLS and CDR2 YYNGEE come from the germline V gene. The V gene lost 5 bases and the J gene lost 8 bases, with 14 bases spanning the gap. The CDR3 runs 14 residues. The CDR3 spells CASSPPGLDSPLHF. The CDR3 coding sequence is TGTGCCAGCAGTCCCCCAGGGTTGGATTCACCCCTCCACTTT.

This chain joins TRBV5-1 and TRBJ2-3; the D is unclear. The germline CDR1 and CDR2 sequences are SGHRS and YFSETQ. Trimming removed 5 bases at V and 2 bases at J, with 12 bases between. The CDR3 has 14 residues. The DNA of the CDR3 is TGCGCCAGCAGAGAAGATCTCCACACAGATACGCAGTATTTT. It translates to CASREDLHTDTQYF. The entire variable domain, with the rest obtained from reference TRBV5-1 and TRBJ2-3, is as follows: KAGVTQTPRYLIKTRGQQVTLSCSPISGHRSVSWYQQTPGQGLQFLFEYFSETQRNKGNFPGRFSGRQFSNSRSEMNVSTLELGDSALYLCASREDLHTDTQYFGPGTRLTVL.

The CDR3 sequence is CASSNVRADTQYF. CDR3 bases: TGCGCCAGCAGCAACGTAAGGGCAGATACGCAGTATTTT. The genes are TRBV4-1 and TRBJ2-3; D gene ambiguous. The CDR3 is made up of 13 amino acids. The V gene lost 5 bases and the J gene lost 4 bases, with 10 bases spanning the gap. Germline V gives CDR1 MGHRA, CDR2 YSYEKL.

The chain links TRBV6-2 or TRBV6-3 to TRBJ2-7; D may correspond to TRBD1 or TRBD2 (5 bases each). CDR1 is MNHEY, CDR2 SVGEGT, per germline. V lost 6 bases and J 6 bases, leaving 12 bases between the germline ends. This CDR3 is built from 12 residues. This chain's CDR3 is CASSWGPSEQYF. CDR3 bases: TGTGCCAGCAGCTGGGGACCTTCCGAGCAGTACTTC.

The chain combines TRBV7-9 with TRBJ2-6; 11 positions match TRBD1. The CDR3 contains 16 residues. The trim removed 7 bases at V and 0 bases at J, leaving 2 bases unmatched. Germline V gene sequence: CDR1 SEHNR, CDR2 FQNEAQ (reference sequence). CDR3 region: CASKDRGLSGANVLTF. DNA of the CDR3: TGTGCCAGCAAGGACAGGGGGCTCTCTGGGGCCAACGTCCTGACTTTC.

The chain employs TRBV7-3 and TRBJ2-2; D tentatively reads TRBD1 or TRBD2 (5 bases each). V lost 4 bases and J lost 5, with 20 bases in between. This CDR3 spans 17 amino acids. Looked up from germline, CDR1 is SGHTA and CDR2 is FQGTGA. CDR3: CASSSLGETEGTGELFF. The CDR3 region has the DNA TGTGCCAGCAGCTCATTGGGGGAAACCGAGGGTACCGGGGAGCTGTTTTTT.

This clone appeared a single time. This sequence joins TRBV9 and TRBJ2-5; 7 nucleotides align to TRBD1. CDR3 length equals 18 residues. Germline values: CDR1 SGDLS, CDR2 YYNGEE. Unmatched junction bases numbered 14, after V lost 0 bases and J lost 3 bases. The CDR3 DNA is TGTGCCAGCAGCGTAGCTCTTACTTCCGGGACAGCCAAAGAGACCCAGTACTTC. It codes for CASSVALTSGTAKETQYF.

This sequence joins TRBV3-1 (or the pseudogene TRBV3-2) and TRBJ2-1; 13 positions match TRBD2. The V gene end was trimmed by 9 bases and the J gene end by 7 bases; junction bases not matched to a gene: 3. This CDR3 is built from 13 residues. Looked up from germline, CDR1 is LGHDT and CDR2 is YNNKEL (reference sequence). The CDR3 loop is CASRLAGGNEQFF. CDR3 in DNA: TGTGCCAGTCGACTAGCGGGGGGAAATGAGCAGTTCTTC.

The chain couples TRBV7-2 to TRBJ2-2, with D possibly TRBD1 on 5 matching bases. Per germline, CDR1 SGHTA and CDR2 FQGNSA. The V gene lost 5 bases and the J gene lost 1 base, with 17 bases spanning the gap. The CDR3 extends over 17 amino acids. DNA for the CDR3: TGTGCCAGCAGCCTCCCCCAGGGCCAATTGAACACCGGGGAGCTGTTTTTT. It codes for CASSLPQGQLNTGELFF.

This chain uses TRBV7-2 with TRBJ2-3, with 12 bases that match TRBD2. J lost 5 bases, V lost 1 base, and 4 bases had no gene match. CDR1 is SGHTA and CDR2 is FQGNSA in the germline V gene. This CDR3 is built from 16 residues. The CDR3 protein is CASSLELAGGVDTQYF. CDR3 nucleotides: TGTGCCAGCAGCTTAGAACTAGCGGGGGGCGTAGATACGCAGTATTTT.

The chain is built from TRBV28 and TRBJ2-7; TRBD1 matches at 7 bases. The germline V gene has CDR1 MDHEN and CDR2 SYDVKM. V dropped 2 bases and J dropped 4; count of bases not matched to a gene: 8. The CDR3 runs to 15 residues. The CDR3 bases are TGTGCCAGCAGTTTAGGTAAACCAGGGGGATACGAGCAGTACTTC. Residues: CASSLGKPGGYEQYF.

The chain recombines TRBV28 with TRBJ2-2, with D perhaps matching TRBD1 (6 bases). The germline CDR1 and CDR2 sequences are MDHEN and SYDVKM. Trimming removed 5 bases at V and 9 bases at J, with 19 bases between. This CDR3 region has 15 residues. For the CDR3, the DNA is TGTGCCAGCAGTACCCCCCAGGGGCCAAGCCGGGAGCTGTTTTTT. It encodes CASSTPQGPSRELFF.

This clone has just one count. The chain joins TRBV4-1 to TRBJ1-6; TRBD1 aligns across 9 bases. Germline V gene sequence: CDR1 MGHRA, CDR2 YSYEKL. The CDR3 contains 15 residues. Trimming at V came to 1 base and at J to 8 bases, leaving 3 bases not matched to a gene. The CDR3 coding sequence is TGCGCCAGCAGCCAAGTCAGGACAGGGGATTCACCCCTCCACTTT. Translation: CASSQVRTGDSPLHF.